Shown below are 23 T cell receptor beta chains from a single sample sequenced in a study of T-cell reconstitution after alpha-beta-depleted transplantation in children. Preparing the TCRbeta library involved the use of unique molecular identifiers. TCRdb re-called the PCR reads with MiXCR, one entry per CDR3 protein. This table has 700,000 to 950,000 distinct CDR3 sequences, under 20% appearing once. Sample: PBMCs, mostly from graft donor cells, taken 360 days after TCRalphabeta/CD19-depleted stem cell transplant. The receptors here all came from a male patient aged 5 to 17 who had a stem cell transplant for acute lymphoblastic leukemia, so the T cells may come from the graft donor.

This clonotype was recorded a few times. The chain recombines TRBV27 with TRBJ1-6; no reliable D call. Germline V gene sequence: CDR1 MNHEY, CDR2 SMNVEV (reference sequence). V shed 5 bases and J shed 7 bases, with 9 bases lying between them. The length of the CDR3 is 13 residues. This CDR3 is CASSLTRNSPLHF. CDR3 DNA: TGTGCCAGCAGTCTCACCCGGAATTCACCCCTCCACTTT.

This chain links TRBV4-1 with TRBJ2-7; 8 bases match TRBD2. V dropped 3 bases and J dropped 2; count of bases not matched to a gene: 6. Germline values: CDR1 MGHRA, CDR2 YSYEKL. The length of the CDR3 is 15 residues. The CDR3 protein is CASSQGGRSTYEQYF. The CDR3 DNA follows: TGCGCCAGCAGCCAGGGCGGGAGGTCCACCTACGAGCAGTACTTC.

The chain carries TRBV11-1 and TRBJ1-6; tentative D call: TRBD1 (6 bases). The CDR3 has 18 amino acids. Germline V lookup: CDR1 SGHAT, CDR2 FQDESV (reference sequence). Between the trimmed V and J ends, which lost 4 bases and 8 bases, there was a span of 24 bases. The CDR3 nucleotides read TGTGCCAGCAGCTCCATCGGGGGCAGTCAACTATGGGATTCACCCCTCCACTTT. This encodes CASSSIGGSQLWDSPLHF. The whole variable domain, filled in from reference TRBV11-1 and TRBJ1-6, reads EAEVAQSPRYKITEKSQAVAFWCDPISGHATLYWYRQILGQGPELLVQFQDESVVDDSQLPKDRFSAERLKGVDSTLKIQPAELGDSAMYLCASSSIGGSQLWDSPLHFGNGTRLTVT.

This clonotype was counted only a few times. V and J are TRBV11-2 and TRBJ2-7; no definite D call. CDR1 SGHAT and CDR2 FQNNGV come from the germline V gene. This CDR3 has 14 residues. Trimming cost V 0 bases and J 6 bases, with 12 bases left between them. CDR3 sequence (DNA): TGTGCCAGCAGCTTAGATCTCACCCGGGCCGAGCAGTACTTC. Its translation is CASSLDLTRAEQYF.

This rearrangement joins TRBV6-1 to TRBJ2-7; D is ambiguous. This CDR3 comprises 14 residues. Germline V gene data show CDR1 as MNHNS and CDR2 as SASEGT. V was clipped by 0 bases and J by 3 bases, with 9 bases between them. This CDR3 reads CASSEAPTLYEQYF. In nucleotides, the CDR3 is TGTGCCAGCAGTGAAGCCCCGACCCTCTACGAGCAGTACTTC.

This clonotype was observed a few times. The V call is TRBV20-1, the J call TRBJ2-1; 8 nucleotides line up with TRBD2. With V trimmed by 5 bases and J by 5 bases, 11 bases remained unmatched. The CDR3 is made up of 15 amino acids. Germline V lookup: CDR1 DFQATT, CDR2 SNEGSKA (reference sequence). For the CDR3, the DNA is TGCAGTGCTCCTGTAGCGGGGCTCCTACACAATGAGCAGTTCTTC. The encoded protein is CSAPVAGLLHNEQFF.

The chain combines TRBV5-1 with TRBJ2-3; D gene unclear. The CDR3 contains 15 residues. V was shortened by 0 bases and J by 3 bases, with 11 bases between the two germline ends. Germline CDR1 reads SGHRS; CDR2 reads YFSETQ. The CDR3 region has the DNA TGCGCCAGCAGCTTGGGGTCAGTTTCAACAGATACGCAGTATTTT. Translated: CASSLGSVSTDTQYF.

This clonotype was recorded a few times. Likely a read error: the CDR3 ends without its conserved phenylalanine or tryptophan. No DNA is shown, since the ends of the CDR3 on it are uncertain; the CDR3 is the one TCRdb lists. The chain links TRBV27 to TRBJ2-5; the table's D call TRBD1 went unverified against the DNA. The CDR3 numbers 10 amino acids, ends counted. Germline lookup yields CDR1 MNHEY and CDR2 SMNVEV (reference sequence). The chain's CDR3 is CASSLPRDTL.

The genes are TRBV4-2 and TRBJ2-1; D uncertain. V was trimmed by 4 bases and J by 6 bases, leaving 13 bases between them. Per germline, CDR1 LGHNA and CDR2 YNFKEQ. The length of the CDR3 is 14 residues. CDR3 nucleotides: TGTGCCAGCAGCCCCCCCGACGAAGGCAATGAGCAGTTCTTC. Protein: CASSPPDEGNEQFF.

This clonotype was detected a few times. The chain carries TRBV7-6 and TRBJ1-2, with D uncertain. This CDR3 comprises 14 residues. Germline V gene sequence: CDR1 SGHVS, CDR2 FNYEAQ. Trimming pared 4 bases from V and 3 bases from J, leaving 12 bases between. CDR3 region: CASSSSPTDYGYTF. CDR3 sequence (DNA): TGTGCCAGCAGCTCCAGCCCGACGGACTATGGCTACACCTTC.

The V call is TRBV7-6, the J call TRBJ2-2; D not resolved. CDR3 length equals 14 residues. From germline, CDR1 is SGHVS and CDR2 FNYEAQ. V lost 2 bases to trimming and J lost 4 bases, with 8 bases between them. Written as DNA, the CDR3 is TGTGCCAGCAGCTTAATGAGTGTCACCGGGGAGCTGTTTTTT. Amino acid sequence: CASSLMSVTGELFF.

This chain uses TRBV4-1 with TRBJ2-7; weak D call: TRBD1 (5 bases). Germline V gives CDR1 MGHRA, CDR2 YSYEKL. Between the trimmed V and J ends, which lost 0 bases and 3 bases, there was a span of 12 bases. The length of the CDR3 is 15 residues. The chain's CDR3 is CASSQETGHRYEQYF. The CDR3 DNA sequence: TGCGCCAGCAGCCAAGAAACTGGACACCGCTACGAGCAGTACTTC.

This clonotype came up a few times. The rearrangement links TRBV4-1 to TRBJ2-1; the match to TRBD2 covers 8 bases. Per the germline V gene, CDR1 is MGHRA and CDR2 is YSYEKL. This CDR3 contains 16 residues. Trimming took 5 bases from V and 9 from J; bases not matched to a gene: 15. The DNA for the CDR3 is TGCGCCAGCAGCTACATTGAGGGACTAGAGTGGACTGAGCAGTTCTTC. This encodes CASSYIEGLEWTEQFF.

This clonotype was found many times. The V call is TRBV5-1, the J call TRBJ2-7; D possibly matches TRBD1 or TRBD2 (5 bases each). The V end lost 4 bases, the J end lost 2 bases, and 16 bases lay between the germline ends. CDR1 is SGHRS and CDR2 is YFSETQ in the germline V gene. The CDR3 has 15 amino acids. The CDR3 DNA sequence: TGCGCCAGCAGCACGGGACCGACGGAAACCTACGAGCAGTACTTC. It encodes CASSTGPTETYEQYF. The full variable domain, with the rest looked up from reference TRBV5-1 and TRBJ2-7, is KAGVTQTPRYLIKTRGQQVTLSCSPISGHRSVSWYQQTPGQGLQFLFEYFSETQRNKGNFPGRFSGRQFSNSRSEMNVSTLELGDSALYLCASSTGPTETYEQYFGPGTRLTVT.

This clonotype appeared a few times. This chain uses TRBV11-2 with TRBJ2-1; D is perhaps TRBD1 (6 bases). This CDR3 region has 16 residues. Trimming left V 4 bases short and J 7 bases short, with 20 bases between. Germline values: CDR1 SGHAT, CDR2 FQNNGV. As DNA, the CDR3 is TGTGCCAGCAGCTCGGTAGGAACAGGGCTCAGGAATGAGCAGTTCTTC. It is translated as CASSSVGTGLRNEQFF. The full variable domain, completed using reference TRBV11-2 and TRBJ2-1, is EAGVAQSPRYKIIEKRQSVAFWCNPISGHATLYWYQQILGQGPKLLIQFQNNGVVDDSQLPKDRFSAERLKGVDSTLKIQPAKLEDSAVYLCASSSVGTGLRNEQFFGPGTRLTVL.

J is TRBJ2-5 and V is TRBV29-1; 7 bases are a match to TRBD1. Germline V CDR1 and CDR2: SQVTM, ANQGSEA. V lost 7 bases to trimming and J lost 5 bases; unmatched junction nucleotides: 7. This CDR3 comprises 12 residues. CDR3 nucleotides: TGCAGCGCGCTAGGGGGCCAGGAGACCCAGTACTTC. Encoded protein: CSALGGQETQYF.

This clonotype was detected ten times or more. J is TRBJ2-1 and V is TRBV7-3; the D gene is possibly TRBD2 (6 bases). The V end was cut by 3 bases, the J end by 7 bases, with 10 bases between. The germline CDR1 and CDR2 sequences are SGHTA and FQGTGA. This CDR3 is 13 amino acids long. The DNA of the CDR3 is TGTGCCAGCAGCTTTTCGGGGAGGAATGAGCAGTTCTTC. Residues: CASSFSGRNEQFF.

This clonotype was counted between two and nine times. This chain links TRBV4-1 with TRBJ2-2, with 7 bases matching TRBD1. Germline lookup yields CDR1 MGHRA and CDR2 YSYEKL. The CDR3 has 16 amino acids. V dropped 2 bases and J dropped 1; count of bases not matched to a gene: 4. CDR3 sequence (DNA): TGCGCCAGCAGCCAATGGGGACAGAGGAACACCGGGGAGCTGTTTTTT. Its protein product is CASSQWGQRNTGELFF.

This clonotype has only a few counts. The chain recombines TRBV5-1 with TRBJ2-1, with D perhaps given as TRBD1 or TRBD2 (5 bases each). CDR3 length: 16 residues. The germline V and J ends were trimmed by 4 bases and 2 bases, with 16 bases remaining between them. The V gene's germline CDR1 is SGHRS and CDR2 YFSETQ. Here the CDR3 reads CASSPTRDRAYNEQFF. CDR3 sequence (DNA): TGCGCCAGCAGCCCGACCAGGGACCGCGCCTACAATGAGCAGTTCTTC.

This clonotype came up a few times. The chain combines TRBV7-9 with TRBJ2-7; 10 bases are a match to TRBD2. CDR1 is SEHNR, CDR2 FQNEAQ, per germline (reference sequence). With 4 bases clipped from V and 0 bases from J, the junction kept 6 bases outside the gene matches. This CDR3 has 16 residues. DNA for the CDR3: TGTGCCAGCAGCTACCCTAGCGGGAGTCCCTCCTACGAGCAGTACTTC. Protein sequence: CASSYPSGSPSYEQYF.

There are a few counts of this clonotype. The rearrangement joins TRBV20-1 to TRBJ1-5, with 8 bases aligning to TRBD1. With 5 bases clipped from V and 7 bases from J, the junction kept 7 bases outside the gene matches. This CDR3 contains 13 residues. Germline V gene sequence: CDR1 DFQATT, CDR2 SNEGSKA (reference sequence). The CDR3 here is CSAQGAGVQPQHF. The DNA of the CDR3 is TGCAGTGCTCAGGGGGCGGGGGTACAGCCCCAGCATTTT.

This clonotype was observed a handful of times. This chain links TRBV11-2 with TRBJ2-1; 9 nucleotides line up with TRBD2. Germline-derived CDR1 and CDR2 are SGHAT and FQNNGV. The CDR3 length is 17 residues. The J segment lost 4 bases and the V segment lost 1 base, leaving 8 bases of the junction unmatched. The CDR3 DNA follows: TGTGCCAGCAGCTTAGTGCCCGGGACTAGCCCATACAATGAGCAGTTCTTC. This sequence encodes CASSLVPGTSPYNEQFF.

The rearrangement joins TRBV5-1 to TRBJ2-7; 7 nucleotides agree with TRBD1. The CDR3 loop spans 15 amino acids. After removal of 0 bases from V and 5 bases from J, the junction contained 8 bases not matched to a gene. CDR1 is SGHRS and CDR2 is YFSETQ in the germline V gene. The CDR3 DNA reads TGCGCCAGCAGCTTGGGGGGGACAGTCCCCGACGAGCAGTACTTC. Its translation is CASSLGGTVPDEQYF.